Below are 14 T cell receptor beta chains sequenced from a single sample in a study of CD8 T cells in Susac syndrome. RNA in amounts of roughly 0.5 to 1 ug was reverse transcribed with random hexamers. TCRdb redid the calling of the immunoSEQ multiplex PCR reads with MiXCR, one entry per CDR3 protein. The sample lists about 210,000 distinct CDR3 sequences; 95% were seen once. Sequenced sample: CD4+ T cells from PBMCs. These receptors were collected from a human donor with multiple sclerosis.

The chain couples TRBV11-1 to TRBJ2-7; 7 nucleotides match TRBD1. The J segment lost 5 bases and the V segment lost 5 bases, leaving 9 bases of the junction unmatched. The germline gives CDR1 SGHAT, CDR2 FQDESV (reference sequence). The length of the CDR3 is 14 residues. The CDR3 sequence: CASSVRQGRDEQYF. DNA of the CDR3: TGTGCCAGCAGCGTAAGACAGGGCCGGGACGAGCAGTACTTC. Complete variable domain (other parts from reference TRBV11-1 and TRBJ2-7): EAEVAQSPRYKITEKSQAVAFWCDPISGHATLYWYRQILGQGPELLVQFQDESVVDDSQLPKDRFSAERLKGVDSTLKIQPAELGDSAMYLCASSVRQGRDEQYFGPGTRLTVT.

Worth noting for this clonotype: A junction end diverges from the germline sequence, so it may reflect a read error. V gene TRBV7-7 combines with J gene TRBJ2-5; D uncertain. The CDR3 runs 13 residues. From germline, CDR1 is SSHAT and CDR2 FNYEAQ (reference sequence). For the CDR3, the DNA is TGTGCTAGCAGCTTAAGGGCCCGAGAGACCCAGTACTTC. Residues: CASSLRARETQYF.

V gene TRBV29-1 combines with J gene TRBJ2-3, with 7 bases identical to TRBD1. V lost 7 bases to trimming and J lost 2 bases; unmatched junction nucleotides: 9. The germline gives CDR1 SQVTM, CDR2 ANQGSEA. This CDR3 spans 14 amino acids. This chain's CDR3 is CSGQGPRYTDTQYF. In DNA, the CDR3 is TGCAGCGGACAGGGTCCCCGGTACACAGATACGCAGTATTTT.

The chain employs TRBV13 and TRBJ2-5, with D perhaps TRBD2 (6 bases). V shed 2 bases and J shed 1 base, with 8 bases lying between them. Germline V lookup: CDR1 PRHDT, CDR2 FYEKMQ (reference sequence). This CDR3 contains 14 residues. The CDR3 sequence is CASSLRGSQETQYF. CDR3 in DNA: TGTGCCAGCAGCTTACGGGGGAGCCAAGAGACCCAGTACTTC. Full variable domain (remainder filled in from reference TRBV13 and TRBJ2-5): AAGVIQSPRHLIKEKRETATLKCYPIPRHDTVYWYQQGPGQDPQFLISFYEKMQSDKGSIPDRFSAQQFSDYHSELNMSSLELGDSALYFCASSLRGSQETQYFGPGTRLLVL.

This clonotype showed up just a few times. The chain joins TRBV6-5 to TRBJ2-5, with D possibly being TRBD2 (5 bases). V gave up 2 bases and J gave up 5 bases, with 6 bases separating them. This CDR3 region has 12 residues. Germline CDR1 and CDR2: MNHEY and SVGAGI. CDR3 sequence: CASSYGGETQYF. The CDR3 DNA reads TGTGCCAGCAGTTACGGCGGGGAGACCCAGTACTTC.

The chain joins TRBV3-1 to TRBJ2-5, with TRBD2 matching 7 bases. The trim removed 4 bases at V and 5 bases at J, leaving 1 base unmatched. The CDR3 sequence is 12 residues long. The germline CDR1 and CDR2 sequences are LGHDT and YNNKEL (reference sequence). CDR3 region: CASSRRGETQYF. The CDR3, as DNA: TGTGCCAGCAGCCGGCGGGGGGAGACCCAGTACTTC.

The chain employs TRBV12-3 or TRBV12-4 and TRBJ1-1; D remains unclear. The CDR3 length is 12 residues. Trimming took off 5 bases at V and 5 bases at J, with 9 bases between the two ends. Here the CDR3 DNA reads TGTGCCAGCAGTCCCCGGCAGACTGAAGCTTTCTTT. Translated, it gives CASSPRQTEAFF.

The gene calls are TRBV10-3 and TRBJ2-5; 13 bases fit TRBD2. This CDR3 is 16 amino acids long. J lost 2 bases, V lost 6 bases, and 6 bases had no gene match. Germline CDR1 is ENHRY and CDR2 is SYGVKD. In DNA, the CDR3 is TGTGCCATCAGGACCGGGACTAGCGGGACACAAGAGACCCAGTACTTC. Encoded protein: CAIRTGTSGTQETQYF.

J is TRBJ2-7 and V is TRBV5-6; 9 nucleotides align to TRBD1. The CDR3 consists of 14 residues. J gave up 3 bases and V 0 bases, and 1 base lay outside the gene matches. Germline values: CDR1 SGHDT, CDR2 YYEEEE. The CDR3 sequence: CASSLVGQGYEQYF. CDR3 coding DNA: TGTGCCAGCAGCTTGGTGGGACAGGGCTACGAGCAGTACTTC.

The chain carries TRBV3-1 and TRBJ2-5, with D perhaps matching TRBD2 (5 bases). The CDR3 extends over 15 amino acids. Per germline, CDR1 LGHDT and CDR2 YNNKEL (reference sequence). V lost 2 bases and J 1 base, leaving 11 bases between the germline ends. Here the CDR3 reads CASSQTSTRQETQYF. CDR3 sequence (DNA): TGTGCCAGCAGCCAAACTAGTACCCGCCAAGAGACCCAGTACTTC.

The V and J genes are TRBV12-3 or TRBV12-4 and TRBJ2-3, with 8 bases identical to TRBD1. There are 15 residues in the CDR3. V was clipped by 6 bases and J by 5 bases; unmatched bases: 10. CDR3 amino acids: CASSPDRGPEDTQYF. CDR3 bases: TGTGCCAGCAGCCCCGACAGGGGACCCGAAGATACGCAGTATTTT.

The chain uses TRBV20-1 and TRBJ2-2, with D possibly matching TRBD1 (5 bases). CDR1 is DFQATT and CDR2 is SNEGSKA in the germline V gene (reference sequence). The CDR3 sequence is 14 residues long. Trimming took off 4 bases at V and 4 bases at J, with 13 bases between the two ends. The chain's CDR3 is CSAMFQGTTGELFF. CDR3 sequence (DNA): TGCAGTGCTATGTTTCAGGGTACCACCGGGGAGCTGTTTTTT.

J is TRBJ2-2 and V is TRBV30, with D perhaps TRBD2 (7 bases). The length of the CDR3 is 14 residues. The V end lost 3 bases, the J end lost 7 bases, and 15 bases lay between the germline ends. The germline CDR1 and CDR2 sequences are GTSNPN and SVGIG (reference sequence). CDR3 residues: CAWSTGGANGELFF. The CDR3 nucleotides are TGTGCCTGGAGCACGGGGGGCGCGAACGGGGAGCTGTTTTTT.

This chain connects TRBV20-1 to TRBJ2-4, with 8 bases matching TRBD2. V gave up 0 bases and J gave up 3 bases; unmatched junction bases: 7. This CDR3 has 16 residues. Germline CDR1 and CDR2: DFQATT and SNEGSKA (reference sequence). The CDR3 loop is CSARDSPGLVKNIQYF. CDR3 DNA sequence: TGCAGTGCTAGAGATTCCCCGGGACTAGTCAAAAACATTCAGTACTTC.